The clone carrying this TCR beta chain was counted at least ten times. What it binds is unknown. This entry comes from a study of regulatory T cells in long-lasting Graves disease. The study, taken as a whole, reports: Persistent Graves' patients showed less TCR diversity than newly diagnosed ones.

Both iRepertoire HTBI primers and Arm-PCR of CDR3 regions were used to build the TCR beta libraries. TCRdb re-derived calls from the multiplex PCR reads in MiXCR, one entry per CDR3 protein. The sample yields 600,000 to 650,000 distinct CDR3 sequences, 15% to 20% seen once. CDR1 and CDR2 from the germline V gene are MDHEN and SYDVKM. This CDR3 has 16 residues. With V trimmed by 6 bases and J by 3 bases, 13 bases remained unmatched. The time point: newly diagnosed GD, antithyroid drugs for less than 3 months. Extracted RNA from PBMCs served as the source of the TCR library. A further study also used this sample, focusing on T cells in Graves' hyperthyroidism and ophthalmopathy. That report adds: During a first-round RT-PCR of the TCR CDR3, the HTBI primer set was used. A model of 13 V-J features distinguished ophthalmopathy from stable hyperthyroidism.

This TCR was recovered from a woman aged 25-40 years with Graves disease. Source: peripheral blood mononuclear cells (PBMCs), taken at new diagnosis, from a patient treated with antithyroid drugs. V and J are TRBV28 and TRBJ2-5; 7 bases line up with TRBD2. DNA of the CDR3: TGTGCCAGCAGCCCCGGCGGGGAGGGGTTAAAAGAGACCCAGTACTTC. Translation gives CASSPGGEGLKETQYF.